These 32 T cell receptor beta chains originate from one sample sequenced in a study of control samples from healthy donors and cancer patients (dated by TCRdb to about 2020). Library preparation employed the immunoSEQ multiplex PCR assay. TCRdb took this table from immuneACCESS and kept in-frame rearrangements with V and J called. Such tables lack part of the clones; where checked against another copy, unresolved V genes explain under half of the gap, and the rest is unexplained. Recorded for this sample are approximately 160,000 clones; 93% of them occurred a single time. The ten largest clones take up over 4% of the sample. The sample consisted of blood. These receptors came from a woman aged 55-69 years in good health.

The chain is built from TRBV4-3 and TRBJ1-2; possibly TRBD1 for D (5 bases). With 1 base removed from V and 2 bases from J, the gap between germline ends came to 8 bases. The CDR3 is 14 residues long. In germline, CDR1 is LGHNA, CDR2 YSLEER. The chain's CDR3 is CASSQGKGNYGYTF. CDR3 nucleotide sequence: TGCGCCAGCAGCCAAGGGAAGGGGAACTATGGCTACACCTTC.

This CDR3 reads CASSLERGGYTF. The DNA for the CDR3 is TGTGCCAGCAGTTTAGAAAGGGGGGGCTACACCTTC. The gene calls are TRBV12-3 or TRBV12-4 and TRBJ1-2; D possibly corresponds to TRBD1 (6 bases). V was cut by 1 base and J by 8 bases, with 8 bases left in between. The CDR3 is made up of 12 amino acids.

This chain joins TRBV18 and TRBJ2-5; 11 bases match TRBD2. The CDR3 runs 15 residues. The ends lost 3 bases at V and 4 bases at J; junction bases unmatched: 4. Germline V gene lookup returns CDR1 KGHSH and CDR2 LQKENI. CDR3 bases: TGTGCCAGCTCACCGGACGGACTAGCGGGAGAGACCCAGTACTTC. This sequence encodes CASSPDGLAGETQYF.

The chain carries TRBV4-2 and TRBJ1-2; tentatively, D is TRBD1 (5 bases). The CDR3 loop spans 17 amino acids. In germline, CDR1 is LGHNA, CDR2 YNFKEQ. Trimming took 0 bases from V and 2 from J, leaving 16 bases between them. CDR3: CASSQDGRGASNYGYTF. Written as DNA, the CDR3 is TGTGCCAGCAGCCAAGATGGGAGGGGCGCGTCGAACTATGGCTACACCTTC.

The chain uses TRBV7-9 and TRBJ1-4; maybe TRBD1 (5 bases). Germline V CDR1 and CDR2: SEHNR, FQNEAQ (reference sequence). The CDR3 loop spans 16 amino acids. V lost 2 bases, J lost 7 bases, and 17 bases lay in between. Here the CDR3 DNA reads TGTGCCAGCAGCTTATATATAGTGTCAGGGACTGAAAAACTGTTTTTT. Translating it yields CASSLYIVSGTEKLFF.

The J gene is TRBJ2-2, the V gene TRBV10-3; TRBD2 is a possible D gene (5 bases). CDR1 and CDR2 (germline): ENHRY, SYGVKD. Deletions cut 4 bases from V and 6 bases from J, with 18 bases between. The CDR3 is 16 amino acids. This CDR3 reads CAISARFSEVSGELFF. The CDR3 coding sequence is TGTGCCATCAGTGCGCGGTTTAGCGAAGTCTCCGGGGAGCTGTTTTTT.

This clone was counted a single time. V and J are TRBV19 and TRBJ1-6; D may be TRBD1 (5 bases). The CDR3 consists of 15 residues. Germline V gives CDR1 LNHDA, CDR2 SQIVND (reference sequence). Trimming took 3 bases from V and 6 from J, leaving 12 bases between them. CDR3 region: CASSIAGTPNSPLHF. Here the CDR3 DNA reads TGTGCCAGTAGTATTGCCGGGACCCCTAATTCACCCCTCCACTTT.

This chain links TRBV7-9 with TRBJ1-6; D not certain. CDR1 is SEHNR, CDR2 FQNEAQ, per germline (reference sequence). The CDR3 has 15 amino acids. Trimming removed 5 bases from V and 8 bases from J, with 16 bases in between. The CDR3 DNA is TGTGCCAGCAGCACGTCAACGGATGCTTATTCACCCCTCCACTTT. Its protein is CASSTSTDAYSPLHF.

The chain employs TRBV6-5 and TRBJ1-1; 9 bases match TRBD1. The CDR3 length is 15 residues. Germline values: CDR1 MNHEY, CDR2 SVGAGI. The J segment lost 4 bases and the V segment lost 4 bases, leaving 7 bases of the junction unmatched. The CDR3 region has the DNA TGTGCCAGCAGTTCCGGGACAGGGAGGGGCACTGAAGCTTTCTTT. Translated: CASSSGTGRGTEAFF.

This rearrangement joins TRBV19 to TRBJ1-6; D might be TRBD1 (5 bases). Germline CDR1 reads LNHDA; CDR2 reads SQIVND (reference sequence). V dropped 6 bases and J dropped 5 bases, with 17 bases sitting between them. The CDR3 has 16 residues. CDR3 amino acids: CASRHLDGTDNSPLHF. In nucleotides, the CDR3 is TGTGCCAGTAGACACCTAGACGGGACTGATAATTCACCCCTCCACTTT. Looking up the rest from reference TRBV19 and TRBJ1-6 gives the full variable domain: DGGITQSPKYLFRKEGQNVTLSCEQNLNHDAMYWYRQDPGQGLRLIYYSQIVNDFQKGDIAEGYSVSREKKESFPLTVTSAQKNPTAFYLCASRHLDGTDNSPLHFGNGTRLTVT.

The rearrangement uses TRBV10-3 and TRBJ1-5; the D is unclear. The CDR3 runs 15 residues. Per germline, CDR1 ENHRY and CDR2 SYGVKD. Trimming stripped 4 bases from V and 1 base from J, with 11 bases between. The CDR3 loop reads CAISGGGNSNQPQHF. In DNA form, the CDR3 reads TGTGCCATCAGTGGAGGAGGGAACAGCAATCAGCCCCAGCATTTT.

This clone was seen more than once but under ten times. This chain connects TRBV30 to TRBJ1-5; perhaps TRBD1 as D (5 bases). The CDR3 totals 15 residues. Germline CDR1 is GTSNPN and CDR2 is SVGIG (reference sequence). V shed 3 bases and J shed 0 bases, with 12 bases lying between them. CDR3 protein: CAWRAGNPSNQPQHF. CDR3 nucleotide sequence: TGTGCCTGGAGGGCAGGGAACCCTAGCAATCAGCCCCAGCATTTT.

This CDR3 is CASSAPGTGAEAFF. The CDR3 DNA reads as TGTGCCAGCAGTGCCCCCGGGACAGGGGCCGAAGCTTTCTTT. V and J are TRBV6-2 or TRBV6-3 and TRBJ1-1; 10 bases match TRBD1. V was pared by 5 bases and J by 8 bases, with 8 bases of the junction left unmatched. The CDR3 is 14 residues long. Germline V gene lookup returns CDR1 MNHEY and CDR2 SVGEGT.

A single count supports this clone. The genes are TRBV18 and TRBJ1-1; D gene ambiguous. The CDR3 extends over 15 amino acids. The V end lost 3 bases, the J end lost 1 base, and 12 bases lay between the germline ends. In germline, CDR1 is KGHSH, CDR2 LQKENI. In nucleotides, the CDR3 is TGTGCCAGCTCACCTACGACCCGGGGGAACACTGAAGCTTTCTTT. Protein product: CASSPTTRGNTEAFF.

As regards this clone: The junction departs from the called germline gene at one end, perhaps through a read error. The chain couples TRBV30 to TRBJ2-5; 10 nucleotides agree with TRBD2. Germline-derived CDR1 and CDR2 are GTSNPN and SVGIG (reference sequence). This CDR3 has 15 amino acids. CDR3 DNA: TGTGCCTGGAGTCGGCTAGCGGGGGACCAGGAGACCCAGTACTTC. The encoded protein is CAWSRLAGDQETQYF.

The chain combines TRBV7-9 with TRBJ2-3; D possibly matches TRBD1 or TRBD2 (5 bases each). V lost 3 bases to trimming and J lost 2 bases, with 9 bases between them. The germline CDR1 and CDR2 sequences are SEHNR and FQNEAQ (reference sequence). This CDR3 has 14 amino acids. As DNA, the CDR3 is TGTGCCAGCAGCTTGGGACCGACCACAGATACGCAGTATTTT. Its translation: CASSLGPTTDTQYF.

The CDR3 protein is CASTGTGGVMTEAFF. As DNA, the CDR3 is TGCGCCAGCACCGGGACAGGGGGTGTTATGACTGAAGCTTTCTTT. The chain carries TRBV5-1 and TRBJ1-1, with TRBD1 matching 11 bases. CDR3 size: 15 residues. Germline values: CDR1 SGHRS, CDR2 YFSETQ. V shed 6 bases, J shed 5 bases, and the junction held 9 bases outside the gene matches.

CDR3 DNA sequence: TGTGCCACCAGTGCGATTTGGGGTCTGGGGCAGTCTAACAATCAGCCCCAGCATTTT. It specifies CATSAIWGLGQSNNQPQHF. This rearrangement joins TRBV24-1 to TRBJ1-5; a weak D match, TRBD1 (5 bases). This CDR3 is 19 amino acids long. V lost 5 bases and J lost 3, with 25 bases in between. CDR1 and CDR2 (germline): KGHDR, SFDVKD.

This chain links TRBV7-2 with TRBJ1-4; the D is unclear. V was trimmed by 1 base and J by 7 bases, leaving 4 bases between them. The CDR3 has 12 amino acids. CDR1 is SGHTA and CDR2 is FQGNSA in the germline V gene. The CDR3 loop reads CASSLEAEKLFF. The CDR3 DNA is TGTGCCAGCAGCTTAGAGGCTGAAAAACTGTTTTTT.

This chain links TRBV3-1 (or the pseudogene TRBV3-2) with TRBJ2-3, with TRBD2 identical over 10 bases. After removal of 4 bases from V and 4 bases from J, the junction contained 5 bases not matched to a gene. Germline values: CDR1 LGHDT, CDR2 YNNKEL (reference sequence). The CDR3 sequence is 15 residues long. CDR3 DNA: TGTGCCAGCAGCCCCAATAGCGGGGGGTCAGATACGCAGTATTTT. Its translation: CASSPNSGGSDTQYF.

The chain carries TRBV10-3 and TRBJ1-1; D unclear. The V gene lost 3 bases and the J gene lost 0 bases, with 8 bases spanning the gap. Germline V gives CDR1 ENHRY, CDR2 SYGVKD. This CDR3 is built from 14 residues. CDR3 in amino acids: CAISDPGMNTEAFF. CDR3 coding DNA: TGTGCCATCAGTGACCCGGGCATGAACACTGAAGCTTTCTTT.

The chain has TRBV10-3 and TRBJ1-1; 8 positions agree with TRBD1. From germline, CDR1 is ENHRY and CDR2 SYGVKD. J was trimmed by 1 base and V by 6 bases; bases with no gene match: 4. The CDR3 runs 14 residues. CDR3 DNA: TGTGCCATCAGAACCGGGACAGGGAACACTGAAGCTTTCTTT. It translates to CAIRTGTGNTEAFF.

V gene TRBV5-6 combines with J gene TRBJ2-3; D not resolved. Trimming pared 9 bases from V and 5 bases from J, leaving 19 bases between. The germline V gene has CDR1 SGHDT and CDR2 YYEEEE. The CDR3 length is 14 residues. In nucleotides, the CDR3 is TGTGCCACCGCTACCTGGCGCCCTGGAGATACGCAGTATTTT. Its protein is CATATWRPGDTQYF.

This clone has just one count. The CDR3 spells CASSYSAGSRNSPLHF. CDR3 sequence (DNA): TGTGCCAGCAGTTACTCAGCTGGGAGTCGAAATTCACCCCTCCACTTT. The V call is TRBV6-2 or TRBV6-3, the J call TRBJ1-6; D gene ambiguous. Trimming cost V 0 bases and J 7 bases, with 13 bases left between them. Germline-derived CDR1 and CDR2 are MNHEY and SVGEGT. The CDR3 sequence is 16 residues long.

The rearrangement links TRBV10-2 to TRBJ1-2; unclear D gene. V was cut by 0 bases and J by 8 bases, with 13 bases left in between. The CDR3 loop spans 14 amino acids. The V gene's germline CDR1 is WSHSY and CDR2 SAAADI. CDR3 residues: CASSESRVVGGYTF. The CDR3 DNA reads as TGCGCCAGCAGTGAGTCGAGAGTAGTCGGGGGCTACACCTTC.

The V gene is TRBV4-3, the J gene TRBJ2-7; maybe TRBD1 (6 bases). This CDR3 spans 14 amino acids. Germline-derived CDR1 and CDR2 are LGHNA and YSLEER. V was shortened by 2 bases and J by 4 bases, with 12 bases between the two germline ends. The CDR3 DNA follows: TGCGCCAGCAGCCAAATGACAGGAGCGTACGAGCAGTACTTC. This gives the protein CASSQMTGAYEQYF.

This chain joins TRBV4-3 and TRBJ2-1; TRBD1 matches at 9 bases. The CDR3 loop spans 18 amino acids. Germline CDR1 LGHNA, CDR2 YSLEER. V dropped 3 bases and J dropped 2; count of bases not matched to a gene: 11. CDR3 sequence reads: CASSHRSGTGLTYNEQFF. The CDR3 bases are TGCGCCAGCAGCCATAGATCCGGGACAGGGCTAACCTACAATGAGCAGTTCTTC.

This clone has just one count. The V call is TRBV18, the J call TRBJ1-1; 9 bases are shared with TRBD1. This CDR3 is 16 amino acids long. Germline-derived CDR1 and CDR2 are KGHSH and LQKENI. The trim removed 3 bases at V and 12 bases at J, leaving 17 bases unmatched. The CDR3 reads CASSPLGQGDFVLPFF. The CDR3 DNA reads as TGTGCCAGCTCACCGCTGGGACAGGGCGATTTCGTGCTTCCTTTCTTT.

This chain links TRBV15 with TRBJ2-1; 8 bases map to TRBD1. The germline V gene encodes CDR1 LNHNV and CDR2 YYDKDF (reference sequence). The CDR3 length is 16 residues. Unmatched junction bases numbered 6, after V lost 4 bases and J lost 1 base. The DNA of the CDR3 is TGTGCCACCAGCACCCGGGGGACAGGTTCCTACAATGAGCAGTTCTTC. Amino acid sequence: CATSTRGTGSYNEQFF.

The J gene is TRBJ2-2, the V gene TRBV3-1 (or the pseudogene TRBV3-2); a weak D match, TRBD1 (5 bases). The ends were cut back, 3 bases at V and 7 bases at J, with 9 bases in the middle. The germline gives CDR1 LGHDT, CDR2 YNNKEL (reference sequence). This CDR3 is built from 13 residues. DNA for the CDR3: TGTGCCAGCAGCCATTTTCAGGGCGGGGAGCTGTTTTTT. It yields the protein CASSHFQGGELFF.

The J gene is TRBJ2-5, the V gene TRBV18; TRBD1 matches 8 bases. V gave up 6 bases and J gave up 5 bases; unmatched junction bases: 8. Germline CDR1 reads KGHSH; CDR2 reads LQKENI. The CDR3 has 14 amino acids. The CDR3 loop is CASSQRQGWETQYF. Written as DNA, the CDR3 is TGTGCCAGCTCGCAAAGACAGGGGTGGGAGACCCAGTACTTC.

The chain is built from TRBV28 and TRBJ2-1; TRBD2 is a possible D gene (5 bases). The CDR3 consists of 12 residues. With 4 bases removed from V and 8 bases from J, the gap between germline ends came to 9 bases. CDR1 is MDHEN, CDR2 SYDVKM, per germline. CDR3 DNA: TGTGCCAGCAGTTCAAGACTACATGAGCAGTTCTTC. Its translation: CASSSRLHEQFF.